The 9 T cell receptor beta chains in this list originate from one sample, sequenced in a study of cytomegalovirus exposure and HLA in healthy donors. Amplification used 60 Vbeta primers and 13 Jbeta primers. Here immunoSEQ multiplex PCR was the method, and the copy in TCRdb shows in-frame clones only, minus some. The sample carries approximately 130,000 clones, about 87% recorded once. Sequenced: PBMCs. The receptors were sampled from a young woman in good health and CMV-seronegative.

The J gene is TRBJ2-2, the V gene TRBV19; no firm D call. Germline V gene data show CDR1 as LNHDA and CDR2 as SQIVND (reference sequence). The CDR3 is 17 amino acids. V lost 7 bases and J lost 5, with 23 bases in between. The DNA of the CDR3 is TGTGCCAGTACCACCCGGGTGGAGTATGCAAGAACCGGGGAGCTGTTTTTT. Translating it yields CASTTRVEYARTGELFF.

The V and J genes are TRBV10-3 and TRBJ2-4; no definite D call. Germline CDR1 ENHRY, CDR2 SYGVKD. Trimming took off 3 bases at V and 5 bases at J, with 11 bases between the two ends. This CDR3 is 14 amino acids long. In DNA, the CDR3 is TGTGCCATCAGTGATAACGGGTTCGAAAACATTCAGTACTTC. As protein: CAISDNGFENIQYF.

This clone was seen just once. J is TRBJ2-7 and V is TRBV5-1; the match to TRBD2 covers 8 bases. This CDR3 contains 14 residues. The germline gives CDR1 SGHRS, CDR2 YFSETQ. The ends lost 4 bases at V and 4 bases at J; junction bases unmatched: 7. The CDR3 loop is CASSRAGTSYEQYF. CDR3 bases: TGCGCCAGCAGCCGGGCCGGGACTAGTTACGAGCAGTACTTC.

CDR3 loop: CASSVTGQTYGYTF. The CDR3 DNA reads as TGTGCCAGCAGCGTGACGGGACAGACATATGGCTACACCTTC. This rearrangement joins TRBV9 to TRBJ1-2, with 7 bases that match TRBD1. Per germline, CDR1 SGDLS and CDR2 YYNGEE. Germline trimming cut 2 bases from V and 5 bases from J; bases unmatched to any gene: 6. There are 14 residues in the CDR3.

The V and J genes are TRBV6-1 and TRBJ1-5; tentatively, D is TRBD1 (5 bases). Germline V gene lookup returns CDR1 MNHNS and CDR2 SASEGT. This CDR3 contains 17 residues. The V gene lost 3 bases and the J gene lost 4 bases, with 19 bases spanning the gap. The CDR3 sequence: CASSDIGAGRSNQPQHF. As DNA, the CDR3 is TGTGCCAGCAGTGACATTGGGGCAGGGCGTTCAAATCAGCCCCAGCATTTT.

The V gene is TRBV7-2, the J gene TRBJ1-2, with no clear D. Trimming pared 0 bases from V and 2 bases from J, leaving 10 bases between. The CDR3 has 15 amino acids. Germline CDR1 reads SGHTA; CDR2 reads FQGNSA. In DNA, the CDR3 is TGTGCCAGCAGCTTAGCGCCAACGAGGAACTATGGCTACACCTTC. Its translation: CASSLAPTRNYGYTF.

V gene TRBV11-3 combines with J gene TRBJ1-3, with D maybe TRBD1 (5 bases). Deletions cut 1 base from V and 0 bases from J, with 16 bases between. The germline V gene encodes CDR1 SGHNT and CDR2 YENEEA. This CDR3 spans 18 amino acids. DNA for the CDR3: TGTGCCAGCAGCTTAGTTTCTCAGGGAAAGCTCTCTGGAAACACCATATATTTT. It codes for CASSLVSQGKLSGNTIYF.

This rearrangement joins TRBV28 to TRBJ1-4, with TRBD1 as a possible D gene (5 bases). Looked up from germline, CDR1 is MDHEN and CDR2 is SYDVKM. The CDR3 loop spans 13 amino acids. V was clipped by 6 bases and J by 4 bases, with 9 bases between them. The CDR3 spells CASRRQFNEKLFF. For the CDR3, the DNA is TGTGCCAGCAGGCGACAGTTTAATGAAAAACTGTTTTTT. The entire variable domain, with the rest obtained from reference TRBV28 and TRBJ1-4, is as follows: DVKVTQSSRYLVKRTGEKVFLECVQDMDHENMFWYRQDPGLGLRLIYFSYDVKMKEKGDIPEGYSVSREKKERFSLILESASTNQTSMYLCASRRQFNEKLFFGSGTQLSVL.

This clone has just a few counts. The rearrangement links TRBV7-9 to TRBJ1-3, with D maybe TRBD1 (5 bases). CDR1 and CDR2 from the germline V gene are SEHNR and FQNEAQ (reference sequence). Trimming removed 5 bases from V and 3 bases from J, with 14 bases in between. The CDR3 loop spans 15 amino acids. CDR3 in DNA: TGTGCCAGCAGCCCGCCCCCCAGGGTTGGAAACACCATATATTTT. Translation: CASSPPPRVGNTIYF.